The rows below give T cell receptor beta chains drawn from one sample of a study of blood T cell repertoires in COVID-19. Assay used: immunoSEQ multiplex PCR; TCRdb lists only in-frame clones, some missing. This sample has 98,000 or so clones, with roughly nine tenths found just once. Material: peripheral blood. Every receptor here comes from a human donor in a cohort sampled during active COVID-19. CDR3s include the opening cysteine and the closing phenylalanine or tryptophan. The order of the fields is V gene, J gene, clone size, D gene, CDR3 protein, CDR3 DNA. A D gene is named only where the DNA matches it firmly. Clone size is given for some rows only: seen once, a few or many times, or a class if the clone is expanded.

>TRBV19|TRBJ2-7|.|.
CASSISEGGYEQYF
TGTGCCAGTAGTATTAGCGAGGGCGGATACGAGCAGTACTTC
>TRBV28|TRBJ1-6|.|TRBD1
CASSSGQGENSPLHF
TGTGCCAGCAGCTCGGGACAGGGGGAGAATTCACCCCTCCACTTT
>TRBV19|TRBJ1-1|.|.
CASSKGGDTEAFF
TGTGCCAGTAGTAAGGGGGGGGACACTGAAGCTTTCTTT
>TRBV27|TRBJ1-6|.|TRBD1
CASSPNRGSDSPLHF
TGTGCCAGCAGCCCAAACAGGGGCTCTGATTCACCCCTCCACTTT
>TRBV15|TRBJ1-6|.|.
CATSREGRNSPLHF
TGTGCCACCAGCAGAGAGGGGAGGAATTCACCCCTCCACTTT
>TRBV7-9|TRBJ2-7|.|.
CASSSVSLEQYF
TGTGCCAGCAGCTCGGTGTCCCTCGAGCAGTACTTC
>TRBV9|TRBJ2-3|.|.
CASSDPPRVVETDTQYF
TGTGCCAGCAGCGACCCCCCGCGGGTGGTCGAAACAGATACGCAGTATTTT
>TRBV30|TRBJ2-5|.|TRBD2
CAYVAGGSLQETQYF
TGTGCCTACGTAGCGGGGGGGTCCCTCCAAGAGACCCAGTACTTC
>TRBV6-5|TRBJ1-6|once|.
CASSYSWQGNSPLHF
TGTGCCAGCAGTTACTCTTGGCAGGGAAATTCACCCCTCCACTTT
>TRBV9|TRBJ2-1|.|.
CASSASGSAYNEQFF
TGTGCCAGCAGCGCCTCAGGATCCGCCTACAATGAGCAGTTCTTC
>TRBV30|TRBJ1-5|.|.
CAWSVSTGWAQPQHF
TGTGCCTGGAGTGTTTCCACAGGGTGGGCTCAGCCCCAGCATTTT